This T cell receptor beta chain was obtained from a study of molecular identifiers for immune sequencing clone quantification. Both previously described methods and listed TCR primers were employed to make bulk TCR libraries. TCRdb fed the PCR reads into MiXCR, producing one record per CDR3 protein. Found here are about 510,000 distinct CDR3 sequences, roughly 25% of them singletons; the top ten hold just over 0.75%. Overall study findings and caveats: For highly expanded clones, sizes could be underestimated when identical TCR molecules share a barcode. Spiked Jurkat TCR RNA from one cell was reportedly detectable among some 930,000 naive cells.

A word on this clonotype: Its antigen is unidentified.

V trimming: 3 bases; J trimming: 2 bases; junction bases outside the gene matches: 4. CDR3 length: 17 residues. The material sequenced was naive CD8+ T cells from blood, with Jurkat cell RNA spiked in. The subset was: FACS-sorted CD8+CD4-CCR7+CD45RA+ naive T cells. This clonotype originated in a human donor in good health. Some libraries in this study had Jurkat cell RNA spiked in. The J gene is TRBJ2-3, the V gene TRBV12-3 or TRBV12-4, with 14 bases aligning to TRBD2. DNA of the CDR3: TGTGCCAGCAGTTTCGAGGGACTAGCGGGGGCCACAGATACGCAGTATTTT. Translated: CASSFEGLAGATDTQYF.